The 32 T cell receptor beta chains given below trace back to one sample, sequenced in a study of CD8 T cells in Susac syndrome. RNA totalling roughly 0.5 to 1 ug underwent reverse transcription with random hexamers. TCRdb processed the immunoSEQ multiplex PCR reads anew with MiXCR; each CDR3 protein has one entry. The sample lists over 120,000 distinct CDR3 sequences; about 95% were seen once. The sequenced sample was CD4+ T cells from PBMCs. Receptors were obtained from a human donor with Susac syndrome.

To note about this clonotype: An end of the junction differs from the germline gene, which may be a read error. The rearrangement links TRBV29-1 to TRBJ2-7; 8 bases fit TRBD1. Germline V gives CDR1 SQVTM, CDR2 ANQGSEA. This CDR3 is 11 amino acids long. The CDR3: CSVEVRDRQDF. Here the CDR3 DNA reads TGCAGCGTTGAAGTCCGGGACAGGCAGGACTTC.

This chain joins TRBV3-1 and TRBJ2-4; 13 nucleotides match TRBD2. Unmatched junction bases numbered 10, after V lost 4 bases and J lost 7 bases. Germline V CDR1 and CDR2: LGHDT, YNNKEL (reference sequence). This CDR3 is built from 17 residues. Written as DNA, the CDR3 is TGTGCCAGCAGCCTTGGACTAGCGGGAGACGTGGGGAACATTCAGTACTTC. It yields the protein CASSLGLAGDVGNIQYF.

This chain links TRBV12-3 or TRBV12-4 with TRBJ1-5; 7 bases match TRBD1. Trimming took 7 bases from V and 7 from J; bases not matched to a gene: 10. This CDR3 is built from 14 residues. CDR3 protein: CASTPGRGDQPQHF. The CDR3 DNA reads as TGTGCCAGCACCCCCGGCAGGGGGGACCAGCCCCAGCATTTT.

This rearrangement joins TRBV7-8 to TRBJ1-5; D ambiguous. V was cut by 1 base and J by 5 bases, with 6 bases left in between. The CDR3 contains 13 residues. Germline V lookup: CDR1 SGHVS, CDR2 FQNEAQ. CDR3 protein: CASSLVRDQPQHF. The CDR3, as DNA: TGTGCCAGCAGCTTAGTGAGGGATCAGCCCCAGCATTTT.

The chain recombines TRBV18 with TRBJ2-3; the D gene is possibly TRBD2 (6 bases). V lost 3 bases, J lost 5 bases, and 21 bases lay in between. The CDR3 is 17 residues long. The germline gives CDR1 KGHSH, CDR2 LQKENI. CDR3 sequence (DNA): TGTGCCAGCTCACCGGTCGCAAGTTCCTCCGGGGGAGATACGCAGTATTTT. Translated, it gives CASSPVASSSGGDTQYF.

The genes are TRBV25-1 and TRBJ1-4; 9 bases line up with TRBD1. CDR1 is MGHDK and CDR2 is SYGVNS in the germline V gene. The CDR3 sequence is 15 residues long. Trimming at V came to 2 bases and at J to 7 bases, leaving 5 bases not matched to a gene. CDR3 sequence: CASSELGTGPEKLFF. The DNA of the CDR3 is TGTGCCAGCAGTGAACTTGGGACAGGGCCTGAAAAACTGTTTTTT.

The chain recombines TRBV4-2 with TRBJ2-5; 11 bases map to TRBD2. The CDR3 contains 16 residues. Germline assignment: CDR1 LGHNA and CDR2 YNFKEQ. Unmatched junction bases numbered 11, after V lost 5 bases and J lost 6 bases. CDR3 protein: CASSDSGRVIRKTQYF. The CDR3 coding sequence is TGTGCCAGCAGCGATAGCGGGAGGGTTATTCGGAAGACCCAGTACTTC.

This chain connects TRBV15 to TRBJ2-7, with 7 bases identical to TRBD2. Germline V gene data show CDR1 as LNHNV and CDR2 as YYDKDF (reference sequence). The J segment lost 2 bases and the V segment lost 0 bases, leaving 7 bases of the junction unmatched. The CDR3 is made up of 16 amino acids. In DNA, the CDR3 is TGTGCCACCAGCAGAGATGCGGGAGTGAGGACCTACGAGCAGTACTTC. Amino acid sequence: CATSRDAGVRTYEQYF.

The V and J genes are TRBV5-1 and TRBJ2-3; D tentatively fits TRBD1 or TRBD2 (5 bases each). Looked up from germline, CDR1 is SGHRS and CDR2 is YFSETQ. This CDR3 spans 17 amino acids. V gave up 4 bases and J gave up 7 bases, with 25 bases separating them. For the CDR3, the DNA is TGCGCCAGCAGCGACGGGGACCCGGGCCCTTCATGGAATACGCAGTATTTT. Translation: CASSDGDPGPSWNTQYF.

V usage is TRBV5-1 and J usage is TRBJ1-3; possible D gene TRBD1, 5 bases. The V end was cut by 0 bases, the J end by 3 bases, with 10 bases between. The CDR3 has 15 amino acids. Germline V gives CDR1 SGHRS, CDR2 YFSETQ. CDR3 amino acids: CASSLDGGVGNTIYF. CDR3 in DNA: TGCGCCAGCAGCTTGGACGGAGGGGTTGGAAACACCATATATTTT.

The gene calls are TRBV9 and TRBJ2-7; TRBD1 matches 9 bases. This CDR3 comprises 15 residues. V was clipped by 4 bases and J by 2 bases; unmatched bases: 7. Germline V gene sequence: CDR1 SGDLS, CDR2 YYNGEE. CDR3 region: CASSPGTGQTYEQYF. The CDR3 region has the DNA TGTGCCAGCAGCCCAGGGACAGGGCAGACCTACGAGCAGTACTTC.

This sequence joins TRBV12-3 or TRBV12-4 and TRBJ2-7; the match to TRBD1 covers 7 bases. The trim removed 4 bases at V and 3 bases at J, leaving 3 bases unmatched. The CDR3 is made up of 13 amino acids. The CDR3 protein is CASSYNRGYEQYF. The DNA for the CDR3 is TGTGCCAGCAGTTATAACAGGGGCTACGAGCAGTACTTC.

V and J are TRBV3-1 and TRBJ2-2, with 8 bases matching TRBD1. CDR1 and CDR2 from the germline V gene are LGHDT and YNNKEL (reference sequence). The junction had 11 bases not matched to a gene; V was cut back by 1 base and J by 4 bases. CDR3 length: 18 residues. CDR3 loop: CASSQGSSGQGRTGELFF. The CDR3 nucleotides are TGTGCCAGCAGCCAAGGCTCCAGCGGACAGGGCCGCACCGGGGAGCTGTTTTTT.

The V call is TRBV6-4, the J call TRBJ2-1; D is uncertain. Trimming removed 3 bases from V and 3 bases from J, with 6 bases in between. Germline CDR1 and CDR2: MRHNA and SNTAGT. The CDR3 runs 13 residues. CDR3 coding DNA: TGTGCCAGCAGTGATTCGGACTACAATGAGCAGTTCTTC. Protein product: CASSDSDYNEQFF.

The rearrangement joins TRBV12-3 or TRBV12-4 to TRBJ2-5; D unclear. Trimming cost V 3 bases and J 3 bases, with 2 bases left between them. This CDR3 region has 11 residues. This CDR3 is CASSFKETQYF. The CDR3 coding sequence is TGTGCCAGCAGTTTTAAAGAGACCCAGTACTTC.

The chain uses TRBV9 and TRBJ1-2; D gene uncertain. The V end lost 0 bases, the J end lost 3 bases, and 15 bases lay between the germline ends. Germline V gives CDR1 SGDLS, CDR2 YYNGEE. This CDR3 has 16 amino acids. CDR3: CASSVARRVRYYGYTF. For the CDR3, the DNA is TGTGCCAGCAGCGTAGCTAGGCGGGTGCGGTACTATGGCTACACCTTC.

CDR3 protein: CSVEVGTSGVYNEQFF. The CDR3, as DNA: TGCAGCGTTGAAGTGGGGACTAGCGGAGTTTACAATGAGCAGTTCTTC. The chain uses TRBV29-1 and TRBJ2-1, with 11 bases identical to TRBD2. This CDR3 is built from 16 residues. The V segment lost 1 base and the J segment 4 bases; nucleotides outside the gene matches: 6. The germline CDR1 and CDR2 sequences are SQVTM and ANQGSEA.

The CDR3 nucleotides read TGTGCCAGCAGCCGAACGGGAGAAACCGGGGAGCTGTTTTTT. It codes for CASSRTGETGELFF. The chain has TRBV4-2 and TRBJ2-2; D perhaps matches TRBD2 (6 bases). Germline assignment: CDR1 LGHNA and CDR2 YNFKEQ. With 4 bases removed from V and 5 bases from J, the gap between germline ends came to 11 bases. This CDR3 is 14 amino acids long.

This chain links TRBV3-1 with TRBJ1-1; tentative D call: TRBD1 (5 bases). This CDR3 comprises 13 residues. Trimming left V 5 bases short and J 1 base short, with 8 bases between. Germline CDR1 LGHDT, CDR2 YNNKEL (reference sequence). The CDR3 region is CASSSTGNTEAFF. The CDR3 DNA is TGTGCCAGCAGCTCCACAGGGAACACTGAAGCTTTCTTT. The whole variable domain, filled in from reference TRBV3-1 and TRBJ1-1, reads DTAVSQTPKYLVTQMGNDKSIKCEQNLGHDTMYWYKQDSKKFLKIMFSYNNKELIINETVPNRFSPKSPDKAHLNLHINSLELGDSAVYFCASSSTGNTEAFFGQGTRLTVV.

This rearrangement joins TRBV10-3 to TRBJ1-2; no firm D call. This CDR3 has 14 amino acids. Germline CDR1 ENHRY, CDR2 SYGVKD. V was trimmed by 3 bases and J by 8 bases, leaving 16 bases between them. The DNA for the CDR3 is TGTGCCATCAGTGACAGGTTGGATCGATCCGGCTACACCTTC. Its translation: CAISDRLDRSGYTF.

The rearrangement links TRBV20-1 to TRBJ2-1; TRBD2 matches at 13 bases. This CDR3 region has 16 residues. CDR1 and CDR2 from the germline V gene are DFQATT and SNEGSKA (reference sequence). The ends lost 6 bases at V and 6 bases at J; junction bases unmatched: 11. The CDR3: CSAPTITSGRANEQFF. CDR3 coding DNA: TGCAGTGCCCCAACCATTACTAGCGGGAGGGCCAATGAGCAGTTCTTC.

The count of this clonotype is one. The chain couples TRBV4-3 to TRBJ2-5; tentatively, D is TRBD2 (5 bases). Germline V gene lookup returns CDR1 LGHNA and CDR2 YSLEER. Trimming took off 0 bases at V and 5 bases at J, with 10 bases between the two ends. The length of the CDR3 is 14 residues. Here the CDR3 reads CASSQDGRGETQYF. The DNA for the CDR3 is TGCGCCAGCAGCCAAGATGGTAGAGGGGAGACCCAGTACTTC.

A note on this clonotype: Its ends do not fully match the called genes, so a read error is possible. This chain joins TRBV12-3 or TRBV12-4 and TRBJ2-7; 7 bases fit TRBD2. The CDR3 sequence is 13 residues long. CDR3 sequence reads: CASRLAGLREQYF. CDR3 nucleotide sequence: TGTGCCAGCAGGTTAGCGGGCCTCCGCGAGCAGTACTTC.

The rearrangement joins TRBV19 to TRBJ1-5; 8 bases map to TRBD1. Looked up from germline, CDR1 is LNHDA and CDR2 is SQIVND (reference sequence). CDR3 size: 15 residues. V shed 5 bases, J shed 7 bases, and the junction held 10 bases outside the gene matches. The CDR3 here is CASSSTGQGGQPQHF. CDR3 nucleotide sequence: TGTGCCAGTAGTTCGACCGGACAGGGTGGCCAGCCCCAGCATTTT.

The CDR3 nucleotides are TGCAGCGTAAGGCGGCAGGGCGGCTACGAGCAGTACTTC. This encodes CSVRRQGGYEQYF. This sequence joins TRBV29-1 and TRBJ2-7, with D maybe TRBD1 (5 bases). The germline gives CDR1 SQVTM, CDR2 ANQGSEA. The CDR3 runs 13 residues. Deletions cut 6 bases from V and 3 bases from J, with 15 bases between.

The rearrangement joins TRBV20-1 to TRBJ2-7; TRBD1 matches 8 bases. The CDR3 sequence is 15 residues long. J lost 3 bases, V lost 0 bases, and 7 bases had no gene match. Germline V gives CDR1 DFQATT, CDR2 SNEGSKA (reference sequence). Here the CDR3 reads CSARDQRTGFYEQYF. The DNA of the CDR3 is TGCAGTGCTAGAGATCAAAGGACAGGGTTCTACGAGCAGTACTTC.

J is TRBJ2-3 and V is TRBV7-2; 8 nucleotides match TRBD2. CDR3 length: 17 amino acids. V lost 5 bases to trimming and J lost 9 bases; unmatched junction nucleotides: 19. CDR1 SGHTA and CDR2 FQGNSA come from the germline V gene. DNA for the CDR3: TGTGCCAGCAGCCTCCGAGCCGTGTCGGGAGGGCCGAGGACGCAGTATTTT. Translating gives CASSLRAVSGGPRTQYF.

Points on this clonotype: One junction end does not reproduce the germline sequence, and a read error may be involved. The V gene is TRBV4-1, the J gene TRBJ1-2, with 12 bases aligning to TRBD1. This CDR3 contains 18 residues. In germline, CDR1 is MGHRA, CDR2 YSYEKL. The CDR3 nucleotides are TGCGCCAGCAGCCAAGAAGCCGGGACAGGGGGCTCTAACTATCGCTACACCTTC. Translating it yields CASSQEAGTGGSNYRYTF.

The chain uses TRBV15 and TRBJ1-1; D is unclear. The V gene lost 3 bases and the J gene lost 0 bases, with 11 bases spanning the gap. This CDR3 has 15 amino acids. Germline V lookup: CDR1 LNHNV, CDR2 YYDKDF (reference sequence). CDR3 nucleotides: TGTGCCACCAGCAGTCCGGGCAGCTTGAACACTGAAGCTTTCTTT. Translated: CATSSPGSLNTEAFF. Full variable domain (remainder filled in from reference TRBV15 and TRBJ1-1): DAMVIQNPRYQVTQFGKPVTLSCSQTLNHNVMYWYQQKSSQAPKLLFHYYDKDFNNEADTPDNFQSRRPNTSFCFLDIRSPGLGDTAMYLCATSSPGSLNTEAFFGQGTRLTVV.

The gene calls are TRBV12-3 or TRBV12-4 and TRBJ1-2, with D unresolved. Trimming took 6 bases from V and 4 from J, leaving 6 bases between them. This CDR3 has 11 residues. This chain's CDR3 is CASRALYGYTF. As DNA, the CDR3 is TGTGCCAGCAGGGCCCTCTATGGCTACACCTTC.

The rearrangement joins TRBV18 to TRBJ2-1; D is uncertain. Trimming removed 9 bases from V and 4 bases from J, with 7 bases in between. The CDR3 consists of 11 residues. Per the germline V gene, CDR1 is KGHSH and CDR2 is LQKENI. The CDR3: CASIQYNEQFF. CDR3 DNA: TGTGCCAGTATCCAATACAATGAGCAGTTCTTC. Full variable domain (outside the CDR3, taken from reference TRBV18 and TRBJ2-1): NAGVMQNPRHLVRRRGQEARLRCSPMKGHSHVYWYRQLPEEGLKFMVYLQKENIIDESGMPKERFSAEFPKEGPSILRIQQVVRGDSAAYFCASIQYNEQFFGPGTRLTVL.

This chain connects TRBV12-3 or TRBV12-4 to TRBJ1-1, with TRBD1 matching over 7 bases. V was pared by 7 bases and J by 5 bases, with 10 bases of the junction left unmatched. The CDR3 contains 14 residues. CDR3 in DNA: TGTGCCAGCACCTTCGAAGTCAGGGGGACTGAAGCTTTCTTT. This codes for CASTFEVRGTEAFF.